The rows below give T cell receptor beta chains drawn from one sample of a study of cytomegalovirus exposure and HLA in healthy donors. Profiled with immunoSEQ multiplex PCR; TCRdb holds only in-frame clones, not every one. The sample lists some 100,000 clones, around 75% seen once, with roughly 15% in the top ten. Specimen: PBMCs. Receptors were obtained from a male donor in good health and CMV-seropositive. CDR3s include the opening cysteine and the closing phenylalanine or tryptophan. The D gene is left open where the match is weak. Some rows have no size entry. The others give once, few or many, or a class for an expanded clone.

j_gene: TRBJ2-2
d_gene: .
len: 15
abundance: .
v_gene: TRBV7-7
CDR3aa: CASSFSGFGAGELFF
CDR3nt: TGTGCTAGCAGCTTTTCCGGGTTCGGGGCCGGGGAGCTGTTTTTT

j_gene: TRBJ1-3
d_gene: .
len: 14
abundance: .
v_gene: TRBV4-2
CDR3aa: CASSPPTPGNTIYF
CDR3nt: TGTGCCAGCAGCCCCCCGACACCTGGAAACACCATATATTTT

j_gene: TRBJ2-3
d_gene: TRBD2
len: 16
abundance: many
v_gene: TRBV5-1
CDR3aa: CASSLGLAGETDTQYF
CDR3nt: TGCGCCAGCAGCTTGGGACTAGCGGGAGAGACAGATACGCAGTATTTT

j_gene: TRBJ1-2
d_gene: .
len: 15
abundance: .
v_gene: TRBV4-3
CDR3aa: CASSQGLGKNYGYTF
CDR3nt: TGCGCCAGCAGCCAAGGGCTGGGCAAGAACTATGGCTACACCTTC

j_gene: TRBJ2-3
d_gene: .
len: 15
abundance: .
v_gene: TRBV5-1
CDR3aa: CASSWGGMKTDTQYF
CDR3nt: TGCGCCAGCAGCTGGGGGGGCATGAAGACAGATACGCAGTATTTT

j_gene: TRBJ1-2
d_gene: .
len: 15
abundance: .
v_gene: TRBV11-2
CDR3aa: CASRIHASTSYGYTF
CDR3nt: TGTGCCAGCAGAATCCACGCATCAACGAGCTATGGCTACACCTTC

j_gene: TRBJ1-5
d_gene: .
len: 15
abundance: .
v_gene: TRBV6-5
CDR3aa: CASSYSRHGLQPQHF
CDR3nt: TGTGCCAGCAGTTACTCGAGGCATGGTCTGCAGCCCCAGCATTTT

j_gene: TRBJ2-7
d_gene: .
len: 12
abundance: few
v_gene: TRBV28
CDR3aa: CASTSDSYEQYF
CDR3nt: TGTGCCAGCACTTCGGACAGCTACGAGCAGTACTTC

j_gene: TRBJ1-4
d_gene: TRBD1
len: 14
abundance: .
v_gene: TRBV27
CDR3aa: CASSSTGEVEKLFF
CDR3nt: TGTGCCAGCAGTTCGACAGGGGAGGTCGAAAAACTGTTTTTT

j_gene: TRBJ2-1
d_gene: .
len: 14
abundance: .
v_gene: TRBV9
CDR3aa: CASSLRSSYNEQFF
CDR3nt: TGTGCCAGCAGCCTCCGGAGCTCCTACAATGAGCAGTTCTTC

j_gene: TRBJ2-3
d_gene: .
len: 16
abundance: .
v_gene: TRBV4-3
CDR3aa: CASSQDLRAPTDTQYF
CDR3nt: TGCGCCAGCAGCCAAGATTTGCGGGCGCCCACAGATACGCAGTATTTT

j_gene: TRBJ1-5
d_gene: .
len: 10
abundance: few
v_gene: TRBV6-1
CDR3aa: CASSFRPQHF
CDR3nt: TGTGCCAGCAGTTTTCGGCCCCAGCATTTT

j_gene: TRBJ1-1
d_gene: .
len: 15
abundance: .
v_gene: TRBV6-7
CDR3aa: CASSYPDRPLTEAFF
CDR3nt: TGTGCCAGCAGTTATCCCGACAGGCCTCTCACTGAAGCTTTCTTT

j_gene: TRBJ2-5
d_gene: .
len: 13
abundance: .
v_gene: TRBV5-4
CDR3aa: CASSPGLQETQYF
CDR3nt: TGTGCCAGCAGCCCGGGACTGCAAGAGACCCAGTACTTC

j_gene: TRBJ1-2
d_gene: TRBD1
len: 15
abundance: .
v_gene: TRBV5-1
CDR3aa: CASSSGQGGFYGYTF
CDR3nt: TGCGCCAGCAGCTCGGGACAGGGAGGCTTCTATGGCTACACCTTC

j_gene: TRBJ1-2
d_gene: .
len: 14
abundance: .
v_gene: TRBV6-5
CDR3aa: CARSYSRQMYGYTF
CDR3nt: TGTGCCCGCAGTTACTCGAGACAGATGTATGGCTACACCTTC

j_gene: TRBJ1-3
d_gene: .
len: 15
abundance: .
v_gene: TRBV6-6
CDR3aa: CASSPQGVSGNTIYF
CDR3nt: TGTGCCAGCAGTCCGCAGGGTGTCTCTGGAAACACCATATATTTT

j_gene: TRBJ1-5
d_gene: TRBD1
len: 15
abundance: .
v_gene: TRBV6-1
CDR3aa: CASSPRDRGTQPQHF
CDR3nt: TGTGCCAGCAGCCCCCGGGACAGGGGTACTCAGCCCCAGCATTTT

j_gene: TRBJ2-7
d_gene: TRBD1
len: 14
abundance: few
v_gene: TRBV11-3
CDR3aa: CASGQGNSWNEQYF
CDR3nt: TGTGCCAGCGGACAGGGGAACAGCTGGAACGAGCAGTACTTC

j_gene: TRBJ1-3
d_gene: .
len: 15
abundance: once
v_gene: TRBV4-3
CDR3aa: CASSRDTFSGNTIYF
CDR3nt: TGCGCCAGCAGCCGAGACACTTTCTCTGGAAACACCATATATTTT

j_gene: TRBJ2-3
d_gene: .
len: 16
abundance: .
v_gene: TRBV5-6
CDR3aa: CASSLAGGSSTDTQYF
CDR3nt: TGTGCCAGCAGCTTGGCCGGGGGTTCTAGCACAGATACGCAGTATTTT

j_gene: TRBJ1-2
d_gene: .
len: 15
abundance: .
v_gene: TRBV7-2
CDR3aa: CASSLASYSHYGYTF
CDR3nt: TGTGCCAGCAGCTTAGCGTCCTACAGCCACTATGGCTACACCTTC

j_gene: TRBJ1-3
d_gene: .
len: 15
abundance: .
v_gene: TRBV4-1
CDR3aa: CASSNPYRVGNTIYF
CDR3nt: TGCGCCAGCAGCAATCCCTACAGGGTTGGAAACACCATATATTTT

j_gene: TRBJ1-1
d_gene: .
len: 15
abundance: .
v_gene: TRBV6-5
CDR3aa: CASSYSRQGNTEAFF
CDR3nt: TGTGCCAGCAGTTACTCGAGGCAGGGGAACACTGAAGCTTTCTTT

j_gene: TRBJ1-2
d_gene: .
len: 14
abundance: .
v_gene: TRBV28
CDR3aa: CASSPHRTVYGYTF
CDR3nt: TGTGCCAGCAGTCCACACCGGACAGTGTATGGCTACACCTTC

j_gene: TRBJ1-2
d_gene: .
len: 14
abundance: few
v_gene: TRBV5-4
CDR3aa: CASRGGGGNYGYTF
CDR3nt: TGTGCCAGCAGGGGGGGCGGGGGGAACTATGGCTACACCTTC

j_gene: TRBJ1-6
d_gene: .
len: 14
abundance: .
v_gene: TRBV5-8
CDR3aa: CASSLDTNNSPLHF
CDR3nt: TGTGCCAGCAGCTTGGACACCAATAATTCACCCCTCCACTTT

j_gene: TRBJ2-3
d_gene: .
len: 16
abundance: once
v_gene: TRBV4-1
CDR3aa: CASSQDRGENTDTQYF
CDR3nt: TGCGCCAGCAGCCAAGATCGCGGGGAAAACACAGATACGCAGTATTTT

j_gene: TRBJ2-1
d_gene: TRBD1
len: 15
abundance: .
v_gene: TRBV6-5
CDR3aa: CASSYSQGAGNEQFF
CDR3nt: TGTGCCAGCAGTTACTCGCAGGGGGCAGGGAATGAGCAGTTCTTC

j_gene: TRBJ1-1
d_gene: TRBD1
len: 18
abundance: .
v_gene: TRBV19
CDR3aa: CASSTRQGIPPTYTEAFF
CDR3nt: TGTGCCAGTAGTACCCGACAGGGTATCCCACCGACGTACACTGAAGCTTTCTTT

j_gene: TRBJ1-6
d_gene: .
len: 14
abundance: few
v_gene: TRBV6-5
CDR3aa: CASSRSQDNSPLHF
CDR3nt: TGTGCCAGCAGTAGGTCCCAGGATAATTCACCCCTCCACTTT

j_gene: TRBJ2-7
d_gene: TRBD1
len: 16
abundance: few
v_gene: TRBV4-2
CDR3aa: CASSQDQGDRVGEQYF
CDR3nt: TGTGCCAGCAGCCAAGACCAGGGGGACAGAGTGGGCGAGCAGTACTTC

j_gene: TRBJ1-1
d_gene: TRBD1
len: 13
abundance: .
v_gene: TRBV14
CDR3aa: CASRRQGNTEAFF
CDR3nt: TGTGCCAGCAGGCGACAGGGGAACACTGAAGCTTTCTTT

j_gene: TRBJ1-1
d_gene: TRBD1
len: 13
abundance: few
v_gene: TRBV30
CDR3aa: CAWGGQAGTEAFF
CDR3nt: TGTGCCTGGGGCGGACAGGCGGGCACTGAAGCTTTCTTT

j_gene: TRBJ2-5
d_gene: .
len: 15
abundance: .
v_gene: TRBV4-1
CDR3aa: CASSQDRTTQETQYF
CDR3nt: TGCGCCAGCAGCCAAGATAGGACAACCCAAGAGACCCAGTACTTC

j_gene: TRBJ2-7
d_gene: TRBD1
len: 14
abundance: .
v_gene: TRBV15
CDR3aa: CATSLGQGSYEQYF
CDR3nt: TGTGCCACCAGCCTCGGACAGGGATCCTACGAGCAGTACTTC

j_gene: TRBJ1-2
d_gene: .
len: 12
abundance: .
v_gene: TRBV7-2
CDR3aa: CASSLDGSGYTF
CDR3nt: TGTGCCAGCAGCTTAGACGGGAGCGGCTACACCTTC

j_gene: TRBJ2-7
d_gene: .
len: 12
abundance: few
v_gene: TRBV2
CDR3aa: CASMGSEWKQYF
CDR3nt: TGTGCCAGCATGGGCAGTGAATGGAAGCAGTACTTC

j_gene: TRBJ2-7
d_gene: TRBD1
len: 16
abundance: .
v_gene: TRBV7-6
CDR3aa: CASSFRTGGYHSEQYF
CDR3nt: TGTGCCAGCAGCTTCCGAACAGGGGGATATCACTCCGAGCAGTACTTC

j_gene: TRBJ2-7
d_gene: .
len: 12
abundance: .
v_gene: TRBV28
CDR3aa: CASNGQPYEQYF
CDR3nt: TGTGCCAGCAACGGACAGCCCTACGAGCAGTACTTC

j_gene: TRBJ2-3
d_gene: TRBD2
len: 16
abundance: once
v_gene: TRBV5-4
CDR3aa: CASSPRLAGRTDTQYF
CDR3nt: TGTGCCAGCAGCCCCAGACTAGCGGGGCGCACAGATACGCAGTATTTT

j_gene: TRBJ2-3
d_gene: TRBD2
len: 15
abundance: once
v_gene: TRBV15
CDR3aa: CATNPGTSLTDTQYF
CDR3nt: TGTGCCACCAATCCCGGGACTAGCCTTACAGATACGCAGTATTTT

j_gene: TRBJ2-7
d_gene: TRBD1
len: 16
abundance: .
v_gene: TRBV7-9
CDR3aa: CASSSYRGLTPYEQYF
CDR3nt: TGTGCCAGCAGCTCCTACAGGGGATTAACCCCCTACGAGCAGTACTTC

j_gene: TRBJ1-1
d_gene: .
len: 13
abundance: .
v_gene: TRBV1
CDR3aa: CTSSPRRPGDAFF
CDR3nt: TGCACCAGCAGCCCACGCCGGCCGGGGGACGCTTTCTTT

j_gene: TRBJ2-4
d_gene: .
len: 13
abundance: .
v_gene: TRBV9
CDR3aa: CASSRWGEVIQYF
CDR3nt: TGTGCCAGCAGCAGGTGGGGGGAAGTCATTCAGTACTTT

j_gene: TRBJ2-7
d_gene: .
len: 12
abundance: .
v_gene: TRBV19
CDR3aa: CASSAPPREQYF
CDR3nt: TGTGCCAGTAGTGCCCCTCCGCGCGAGCAGTACTTC

j_gene: TRBJ1-1
d_gene: .
len: 15
abundance: .
v_gene: TRBV10-3
CDR3aa: CAISESYPGHTEAFF
CDR3nt: TGTGCCATCAGTGAGTCGTATCCGGGACATACTGAAGCTTTCTTT

j_gene: TRBJ2-1
d_gene: .
len: 13
abundance: few
v_gene: TRBV19
CDR3aa: CASSMGVAAEQFF
CDR3nt: TGTGCCAGTAGTATGGGAGTAGCTGCTGAGCAGTTCTTC

j_gene: TRBJ2-2
d_gene: .
len: 16
abundance: .
v_gene: TRBV7-2
CDR3aa: CASSPPPSRGSGELFF
CDR3nt: TGTGCCAGCAGCCCCCCCCCGAGTAGAGGGTCCGGGGAGCTGTTTTTT

j_gene: TRBJ2-7
d_gene: TRBD1
len: 14
abundance: once
v_gene: TRBV4-1
CDR3aa: CASSQNRGFNEQYF
CDR3nt: TGCGCCAGCAGCCAAAACAGGGGTTTCAACGAGCAGTACTTC

j_gene: TRBJ2-7
d_gene: TRBD1
len: 14
abundance: .
v_gene: TRBV5-1
CDR3aa: CASSSGQSSYEQYF
CDR3nt: TGCGCCAGCAGCTCGGGACAGAGCTCCTACGAGCAGTACTTC

j_gene: TRBJ1-5
d_gene: TRBD1
len: 17
abundance: .
v_gene: TRBV19
CDR3aa: CASSISDGGQGYQPQHF
CDR3nt: TGTGCCAGTAGTATTTCGGATGGCGGACAGGGGTATCAGCCCCAGCATTTT

j_gene: TRBJ1-6
d_gene: .
len: 14
abundance: .
v_gene: TRBV10-1
CDR3aa: CASSPGSYNSPLHF
CDR3nt: TGCGCCAGCAGTCCGGGGTCCTATAATTCACCCCTCCACTTT

j_gene: TRBJ1-1
d_gene: .
len: 14
abundance: .
v_gene: TRBV2
CDR3aa: CASSVQGQNTEAFF
CDR3nt: TGTGCCAGCAGTGTTCAGGGGCAGAACACTGAAGCTTTCTTT